The subject of this entry is one T cell receptor (beta chain). The antigen is unknown. The CDR3 runs 16 residues. The V gene's germline CDR1 is SGHVS and CDR2 FQNEAQ. Trimming took 0 bases from V and 1 from J; bases not matched to a gene: 5. Each PCR replicate from the sorted subsets contained 200 to 250 ng DNA, which is 30,000 or so T cell genomes. Libraries were prepared by immunoSEQ multiplex PCR; TCRdb keeps only in-frame clonotypes and omits some of them. Among roughly 2,000,000 clones, roughly 93% were seen once, and the ten largest hold more than 1.5%. The sample is drawn from a study of shared clonotypes between healthy human individuals. Whole-study findings and limits: Clonotype sharing among the donors was expected to vary with sequencing depth. Having only a few donors restricted how much genetic and exposure-history diversity was captured.

CD45RO-negative CD8 cells positively selected for CCR7 made up the naive population, which excluded terminally differentiated effector memory CD45RA+ cells. The clonotype comes from a man younger than 30 in good health. Some clones in this sample may be carry-over from other donors' samples. The rearrangement links TRBV7-8 to TRBJ2-7, with 8 bases aligning to TRBD2. What was sequenced was naive CD8+ T cells from PBMCs. The CDR3 region has the DNA TGTGCCAGCAGCTTAGCGCGGGGGGACGGTTCCTACGAGCAGTACTTC. Translated, it gives CASSLARGDGSYEQYF.